A few counts support the clone carrying this T cell receptor beta chain. This record belongs to a study of cytomegalovirus exposure and HLA in healthy donors. Trimming removed 1 base from V and 8 bases from J, with 10 bases in between. The CDR3 has 13 residues. Germline V gives CDR1 SGHDN, CDR2 FVKESK. The PCR ran on 60 Vbeta and 13 Jbeta primers. Data came from immunoSEQ multiplex PCR; TCRdb stores just in-frame clones and leaves some out. The sample contains tens of thousands of clones, just under 70% of which appear only once. The receptor was isolated from a woman aged 45-65 years in good health and CMV-seropositive. The J gene is TRBJ2-3, the V gene TRBV14; D gene ambiguous. Material: PBMCs. In DNA, the CDR3 is TGTGCCAGCAGCCAAGTCGATCTCGGTACGCAGTATTTT. Encoded protein: CASSQVDLGTQYF.